This T cell receptor beta chain was identified in a study of blood T cell repertoires in COVID-19. In the study overall: Samples representing acute and convalescent COVID-19 were sourced from the United States, Italy and Spain.

Data came from immunoSEQ multiplex PCR; TCRdb stores just in-frame clones and leaves some out. The sample lists over 85,000 clones; approximately 86% were seen once. This clone was seen only once. This CDR3 has 12 residues. CDR1 and CDR2 from the germline V gene are SGHVS and FQNEAQ. Trimming removed 1 base at V and 8 bases at J, with 8 bases between. Material for sequencing was peripheral blood. The source is a woman older than 75 with acute or convalescent COVID-19. The chain carries TRBV7-8 and TRBJ1-2, with D uncertain. The CDR3 DNA reads TGTGCCAGCAGCTTAGGAGGAGGCGGCTACACCTTC. Its protein is CASSLGGGGYTF.